This TCR beta chain was sequenced for a study of neurological immune-mediated disorders. This clonotype was seen a few times. Template-switch 5'RACE cDNA synthesis added a 10-nucleotide unique molecular identifier. TCRdb analysed the 5' RACE reads with MiXCR anew, one entry per CDR3 protein. This repertoire shows over 35,000 distinct CDR3 sequences, about an eighth found once; its top ten account for about 1.3%. Volunteers from a blood bank in Maryland, USA, constituted the healthy controls. The starting material, 2 million PBMCs stored at -80 C, gave rise to the unsorted libraries. The sample comprised PBMCs. This TCR came from a female donor in good health.

CDR3 nucleotide sequence: TGCGCCAGCAGCTTGGCCCTGGGGACAGGGGGCTATAATCGCTATGGCTACACCTTC. Translation: CASSLALGTGGYNRYGYTF. The rearrangement uses TRBV5-1 and TRBJ1-2, with TRBD1 identical over 12 bases. This CDR3 contains 19 residues. Unmatched junction bases numbered 13, after V lost 0 bases and J lost 4 bases. The V gene's germline CDR1 is SGHRS and CDR2 YFSETQ.